This TCR beta chain emerged from a study of T cell repertoires in cytomegalovirus infection. The overall study: Recently identified HLA-C-restricted CMV epitopes and well-studied HLA-B-restricted CMV epitopes were used by the study. Whole-study results and caveats: CMV-specific TCR beta clonotypes restricted by HLA-C dominated the ex vivo response.

One entry per CDR3 protein, called by TCRdb with MiXCR from the reads. The data contain around 900,000 distinct CDR3 sequences, around 32% of them singletons. Details on this clonotype: Its antigen remains unknown. A junction end diverges from the germline sequence, so it may reflect a read error.

The CDR3 sequence is 9 residues long. CDR1 SGHVS and CDR2 FNYEAQ come from the germline V gene. This receptor was identified in a human donor in good health (CMV status not recorded). Some clones in this sample may be carry-over from other donors' samples. The rearrangement links TRBV7-6 to TRBJ1-2; D may be TRBD1 (5 bases). This material consisted of cultured CD8+ T cells from PBMCs, taken from culture after CMV antigen stimulation. CDR3 amino acids: CASSEQAEF. The CDR3 DNA reads TGTGCCAGCAGCGAACAGGCGGAATTC.